The 8 T cell receptor beta chains given below trace back to one sample, sequenced in a study of control samples from healthy donors and cancer patients. Profiling relied on immunoSEQ multiplex PCR, and the TCRdb table lists in-frame clones only, not all of them. Of approximately 100,000 clones in the sample, about 89% were seen once. The sequenced sample was blood. The receptors derive from a young man in good health.

The chain joins TRBV5-8 to TRBJ1-2, with 8 nucleotides matching TRBD1. Losses at the gene ends were 8 bases for V and 2 bases for J; bases not matched to a gene: 11. This CDR3 region has 15 residues. The V gene's germline CDR1 is SGHTS and CDR2 YDEGEE. This chain's CDR3 is CASLTGTGYNYGYTF. CDR3 nucleotide sequence: TGTGCCAGTTTAACCGGGACAGGTTACAACTATGGCTACACCTTC.

The V and J genes are TRBV10-3 and TRBJ2-7, with D unresolved. Per the germline V gene, CDR1 is ENHRY and CDR2 is SYGVKD. CDR3 size: 11 residues. V was cut by 8 bases and J by 6 bases, with 11 bases left in between. DNA of the CDR3: TGTGCCATCGAGCAGAACGGCGAGCAGTACTTC. It is translated as CAIEQNGEQYF.

V and J are TRBV2 and TRBJ1-3; 9 positions agree with TRBD1. This CDR3 has 16 residues. Germline trimming cut 0 bases from V and 3 bases from J; bases unmatched to any gene: 3. Germline CDR1 SNHLY, CDR2 FYNNEI. Here the CDR3 DNA reads TGTGCCAGCAGTGAAGCGATGGGACAGGGTGGAAACACCATATATTTT. Translating gives CASSEAMGQGGNTIYF.

This chain joins TRBV2 and TRBJ2-5, with D perhaps TRBD1 (6 bases). CDR3 length: 15 residues. Germline V lookup: CDR1 SNHLY, CDR2 FYNNEI. V was trimmed by 5 bases and J by 1 base, leaving 14 bases between them. As DNA, the CDR3 is TGTGCCAGCAGTCCTTATACAGGGACCCAAGAGACCCAGTACTTC. Residues: CASSPYTGTQETQYF.

The chain employs TRBV5-1 and TRBJ1-2; D perhaps matches TRBD1 (5 bases). The germline gives CDR1 SGHRS, CDR2 YFSETQ. V lost 1 base, J lost 6 bases, and 10 bases lay in between. The CDR3 loop spans 13 amino acids. The CDR3 coding sequence is TGCGCCAGCAGCTTGAGCGGGGACGATGGCTACACCTTC. The encoded protein is CASSLSGDDGYTF.

This clone has just one count. V and J are TRBV18 and TRBJ2-3; D remains unclear. This CDR3 spans 14 amino acids. Germline V gene data show CDR1 as KGHSH and CDR2 as LQKENI. V was trimmed by 0 bases and J by 4 bases, leaving 8 bases between them. The DNA for the CDR3 is TGTGCCAGCTCACCACCCGGAAACTCAGATACGCAGTATTTT. Translating gives CASSPPGNSDTQYF.

V is TRBV6-4 and J is TRBJ2-3; a weak D match, TRBD1 (6 bases). The V gene lost 0 bases and the J gene lost 7 bases, with 17 bases spanning the gap. Germline CDR1 is MRHNA and CDR2 is SNTAGT. CDR3 length: 16 amino acids. DNA of the CDR3: TGTGCCAGCAGTGACTCACGGGGCCTCGGGACAAATACGCAGTATTTT. This codes for CASSDSRGLGTNTQYF.

J is TRBJ2-1 and V is TRBV28, with D uncertain. This CDR3 is 12 amino acids long. Germline V lookup: CDR1 MDHEN, CDR2 SYDVKM. V dropped 5 bases and J dropped 15 bases, with 17 bases sitting between them. CDR3 bases: TGTGCCAGCAGTCTCGGGTCCCAGCGTAGGTTCTTC. This translates into CASSLGSQRRFF.